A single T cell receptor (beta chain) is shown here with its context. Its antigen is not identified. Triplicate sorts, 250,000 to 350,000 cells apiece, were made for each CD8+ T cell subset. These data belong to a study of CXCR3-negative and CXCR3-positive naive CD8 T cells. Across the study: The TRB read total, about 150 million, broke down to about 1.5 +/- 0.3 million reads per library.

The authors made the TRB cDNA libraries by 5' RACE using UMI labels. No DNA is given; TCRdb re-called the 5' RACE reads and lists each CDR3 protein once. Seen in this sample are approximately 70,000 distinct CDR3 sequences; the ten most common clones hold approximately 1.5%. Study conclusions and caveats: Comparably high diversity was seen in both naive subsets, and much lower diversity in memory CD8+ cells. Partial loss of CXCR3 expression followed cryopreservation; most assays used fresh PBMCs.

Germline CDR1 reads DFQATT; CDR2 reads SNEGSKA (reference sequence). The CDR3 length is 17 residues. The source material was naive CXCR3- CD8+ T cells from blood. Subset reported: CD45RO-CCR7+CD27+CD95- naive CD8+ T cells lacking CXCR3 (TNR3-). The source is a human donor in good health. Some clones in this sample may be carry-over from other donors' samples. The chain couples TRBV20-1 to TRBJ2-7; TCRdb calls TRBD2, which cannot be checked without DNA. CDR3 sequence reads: CSASPFGFSGSSYEQYF.